Presented here are 5 T cell receptor beta chains from one specimen sequenced in a study of cytomegalovirus exposure and HLA in healthy donors. The PCR was carried out with 60 Vbeta primers and 13 Jbeta primers. Using immunoSEQ multiplex PCR, the repertoire was profiled, and TCRdb retains in-frame clones only, with some absent. This table has 250,000 to 350,000 clones, around 66% appearing once. The sample consisted of PBMCs. These receptors all stem from a female donor in good health and CMV-seronegative.

V usage is TRBV21-1 and J usage is TRBJ2-7; the table assigns TRBD1, which was not confirmed against the DNA. TRBV21-1 is designated a pseudogene. The CDR3 contains 17 residues. This CDR3 is CASSKASPGQGEWEQYF. The CDR3 nucleotides read TGTGCCAGCAGCAAAGCCTCCCCCGGACAGGGGGAGTGGGAGCAGTACTTC.

This chain joins TRBV2 and TRBJ2-7, with 9 bases lining up with TRBD1. The CDR3 contains 16 residues. Germline V CDR1 and CDR2: SNHLY, FYNNEI. J gave up 2 bases and V 8 bases, and 13 bases lay outside the gene matches. The CDR3 sequence: CASHVSVRQGAYEQYF. Here the CDR3 DNA reads TGTGCCAGCCACGTTTCGGTAAGACAGGGGGCCTACGAGCAGTACTTC.

In this sample, this clone turned up a few times. V and J are TRBV7-8 and TRBJ2-7; 9 bases align to TRBD1. V dropped 5 bases and J dropped 2; count of bases not matched to a gene: 4. Looked up from germline, CDR1 is SGHVS and CDR2 is FQNEAQ. CDR3 length: 14 amino acids. This CDR3 reads CASSPRDRAYEQYF. DNA for the CDR3: TGTGCCAGCAGCCCGCGGGACAGGGCCTACGAGCAGTACTTC. Full variable domain (rest looked up from reference TRBV7-8 and TRBJ2-7): GAGVSQSPRYKVAKRGQDVALRCDPISGHVSLFWYQQALGQGPEFLTYFQNEAQLDKSGLPSDRFFAERPEGSVSTLKIQRTQQEDSAVYLCASSPRDRAYEQYFGPGTRLTVT.

There are a few counts of this clone. CDR3 DNA sequence: TGTGCCAGCAGTTACAGGAAGGGGGCTAAAGGGTACGAGCAGTACTTC. Protein sequence: CASSYRKGAKGYEQYF. This chain uses TRBV6-6 with TRBJ2-7, with 7 nucleotides matching TRBD1. The junction had 11 bases not matched to a gene; V was cut back by 2 bases and J by 4 bases. The CDR3 runs 16 residues. CDR1 MNHNY and CDR2 SVGAGI come from the germline V gene (reference sequence).

The rearrangement links TRBV7-8 to TRBJ2-7, with 9 positions matching TRBD1. The V gene's germline CDR1 is SGHVS and CDR2 FQNEAQ. With V trimmed by 4 bases and J by 6 bases, 10 bases remained unmatched. The length of the CDR3 is 15 residues. The CDR3 loop reads CASSSLSGQGIEQYF. The CDR3 DNA is TGTGCCAGCAGCTCCCTATCGGGACAGGGTATCGAGCAGTACTTC.